These 32 T cell receptor beta chains were sequenced from one sample in a study of T cell responses to AZD1222 COVID-19 vaccine. Sequencing was performed with immunoSEQ multiplex PCR; in TCRdb, only in-frame clones are kept and a portion is missing. Counted here are about 140,000 clones, about 89% occurring once; the ten biggest clones make up roughly 4.7%. The material sequenced was peripheral blood, taken on day 0 of AZD1222 vaccination. These receptors were obtained from an adult in good health.

The chain couples TRBV12-3 or TRBV12-4 to TRBJ1-1; D is undetermined. V was clipped by 6 bases and J by 6 bases, with 14 bases between them. This CDR3 comprises 13 residues. The CDR3: CASRKNLRAEAFF. Written as DNA, the CDR3 is TGTGCCAGCAGGAAGAATCTCAGAGCTGAAGCTTTCTTT.

The chain combines TRBV9 with TRBJ1-1, with a weak D call TRBD1 (6 bases). The CDR3 runs 14 residues. Germline V gene sequence: CDR1 SGDLS, CDR2 YYNGEE. V lost 0 bases and J lost 5, with 11 bases in between. The CDR3: CASSVVGGRTEAFF. The CDR3 DNA reads as TGTGCCAGCAGCGTAGTCGGGGGGCGGACTGAAGCTTTCTTT. Based on the CDR3 plus reference TRBV9 and TRBJ1-1, the full variable domain is DSGVTQTPKHLITATGQRVTLRCSPRSGDLSVYWYQQSLDQGLQFLIQYYNGEERAKGNILERFSAQQFPDLHSELNLSSLELGDSALYFCASSVVGGRTEAFFGQGTRLTVV.

In DNA form, the CDR3 reads TGTGCCAGCAGTTTAGGCAGGGGCTACGAGCAGTACTTC. Translation: CASSLGRGYEQYF. The chain is built from TRBV28 and TRBJ2-7; D might be TRBD1 (6 bases). The V end was cut by 2 bases, the J end by 3 bases, with 8 bases between. The germline CDR1 and CDR2 sequences are MDHEN and SYDVKM. The CDR3 consists of 13 residues.

The CDR3 nucleotides are TGTGCCAGCCACGGTTACAATGAGCAGTTCTTC. The encoded protein is CASHGYNEQFF. This sequence joins TRBV19 and TRBJ2-1, with unresolved D. Trimming pared 9 bases from V and 4 bases from J, leaving 7 bases between. CDR1 and CDR2 from the germline V gene are LNHDA and SQIVND (reference sequence). This CDR3 has 11 amino acids.

This clone was observed a single time. The rearrangement joins TRBV19 to TRBJ2-6; tentatively, D is TRBD1 (6 bases). Germline assignment: CDR1 LNHDA and CDR2 SQIVND (reference sequence). Trimming cost V 3 bases and J 0 bases, with 12 bases left between them. The CDR3 totals 17 residues. CDR3 nucleotides: TGTGCCAGTAGTATCCTGACAGGTAGCTCTGGGGCCAACGTCCTGACTTTC. Its protein product is CASSILTGSSGANVLTF.

V usage is TRBV5-6 and J usage is TRBJ2-2; TRBD2 aligns across 7 bases. J gave up 2 bases and V 2 bases, and 6 bases lay outside the gene matches. The CDR3 spans 16 residues. From germline, CDR1 is SGHDT and CDR2 YYEEEE. DNA of the CDR3: TGTGCCAGCAGCTTTTGGTCGGGGGGAAACACCGGGGAGCTGTTTTTT. It is translated as CASSFWSGGNTGELFF.

This sequence joins TRBV18 and TRBJ2-1; 9 bases fit TRBD1. CDR3 length equals 15 residues. Germline V gene sequence: CDR1 KGHSH, CDR2 LQKENI. V was pared by 2 bases and J by 8 bases, with 7 bases of the junction left unmatched. The CDR3 region has the DNA TGTGCCAGCTCACCAACGGGACAGGGTTCGGATGAGCAGTTCTTC. Amino acids: CASSPTGQGSDEQFF.

The chain combines TRBV5-1 with TRBJ2-2; 10 bases match TRBD1. Per the germline V gene, CDR1 is SGHRS and CDR2 is YFSETQ. The CDR3 runs to 17 residues. The junction had 6 bases not matched to a gene; V was cut back by 4 bases and J by 0 bases. The CDR3 DNA reads as TGCGCCAGCAGCAAGGACAGGGGGATGACGAACACCGGGGAGCTGTTTTTT. Protein product: CASSKDRGMTNTGELFF.

To note about this clone: At one boundary the junction diverges from the germline segment, which might be a read error. CDR3: CSGGDGAAYF. CDR3 bases: TGCAGCGGGGGAGATGGGGCCGCGTACTTC. The chain recombines TRBV29-1 with TRBJ1-2; a weak D match, TRBD1 (5 bases). There are 10 residues in the CDR3. CDR1 and CDR2 from the germline V gene are SQVTM and ANQGSEA.

This chain uses TRBV5-4 with TRBJ2-5, with D perhaps TRBD2 (6 bases). Germline V gene lookup returns CDR1 SGHNT and CDR2 YYREEE (reference sequence). V was shortened by 3 bases and J by 4 bases, with 10 bases between the two germline ends. The CDR3 is made up of 13 amino acids. CDR3 residues: CASSWGLGETQYF. Here the CDR3 DNA reads TGTGCCAGCAGCTGGGGACTTGGAGAGACCCAGTACTTC.

The chain is built from TRBV3-1 (or the pseudogene TRBV3-2) and TRBJ1-2, with 7 bases that match TRBD1. CDR1 LGHDT and CDR2 YNNKEL come from the germline V gene (reference sequence). V dropped 8 bases and J dropped 0; count of bases not matched to a gene: 15. This CDR3 region has 17 residues. The CDR3, as DNA: TGTGCCAGCGGATCTTGGGACAGACATACTACTAACTATGGCTACACCTTC. Its translation: CASGSWDRHTTNYGYTF.

The rearrangement uses TRBV27 and TRBJ1-2; D unclear. The germline V gene encodes CDR1 MNHEY and CDR2 SMNVEV (reference sequence). V was pared by 3 bases and J by 0 bases, with 5 bases between. CDR3 length equals 13 residues. CDR3 in amino acids: CASSFGTNYGYTF. The CDR3 region has the DNA TGTGCCAGCAGTTTCGGGACTAACTATGGCTACACCTTC.

The J gene is TRBJ2-7, the V gene TRBV25-1, with 12 positions matching TRBD1. The CDR3 sequence is 13 residues long. V shed 7 bases, J shed 6 bases, and the junction held 4 bases outside the gene matches. In germline, CDR1 is MGHDK, CDR2 SYGVNS. CDR3 coding DNA: TGTGCCAGCACCGGGACAGGGGGCGGCGAGCAGTACTTC. Translated, it gives CASTGTGGGEQYF.

The J gene is TRBJ1-2, the V gene TRBV7-6, with D perhaps TRBD1 (6 bases). V was shortened by 5 bases and J by 4 bases, with 20 bases between the two germline ends. Germline V CDR1 and CDR2: SGHVS, FNYEAQ. This CDR3 contains 16 residues. In DNA, the CDR3 is TGTGCCAGCAGCGGGGGAAACAGGGCCGCCCGCTATGGCTACACCTTC. It encodes CASSGGNRAARYGYTF. The variable domain in full, completed from reference TRBV7-6 and TRBJ1-2, reads GAGVSQSPRYKVTKRGQDVALRCDPISGHVSLYWYRQALGQGPEFLTYFNYEAQQDKSGLPNDRFSAERPEGSISTLTIQRTEQRDSAMYRCASSGGNRAARYGYTFGSGTRLTVV.

This chain uses TRBV3-1 (or the pseudogene TRBV3-2) with TRBJ1-4; perhaps TRBD1 as D (6 bases). Trimming shortened V by 0 bases and J by 8 bases, and 19 bases separated the two germline ends. This CDR3 contains 17 residues. The germline V gene encodes CDR1 LGHDT and CDR2 YNNKEL (reference sequence). The CDR3 nucleotides read TGTGCCAGCAGCCAAGAAGGCGATTCGGGGGCGCTGGAAAAACTGTTTTTT. It yields the protein CASSQEGDSGALEKLFF.

The chain is built from TRBV4-1 and TRBJ1-2; 7 nucleotides align to TRBD1. This CDR3 is 16 amino acids long. Germline CDR1 reads MGHRA; CDR2 reads YSYEKL. The junction had 8 bases not matched to a gene; V was cut back by 4 bases and J by 0 bases. The CDR3 region is CASSLGGGATNYGYTF. In DNA, the CDR3 is TGCGCCAGCAGCCTAGGAGGGGGCGCGACTAACTATGGCTACACCTTC.

The V call is TRBV28, the J call TRBJ2-7; TRBD2 matches 9 bases. The CDR3 runs to 15 residues. V dropped 5 bases and J dropped 2; count of bases not matched to a gene: 7. CDR1 is MDHEN and CDR2 is SYDVKM in the germline V gene. The CDR3 region is CASSLTSGGTYEQYF. In DNA, the CDR3 is TGTGCCAGCAGTCTGACTAGCGGAGGGACCTACGAGCAGTACTTC.

This clone occurred a few times. The chain links TRBV6-5 to TRBJ2-1, with 7 bases identical to TRBD2. This CDR3 is built from 13 residues. The V and J ends lost 1 base and 9 bases, in that order; junction bases with no gene match: 3. Germline loops: CDR1 MNHEY, CDR2 SVGAGI. CDR3 in DNA: TGTGCCAGCAGTTACTTCTGGGGGGGTGAGCAGTTCTTC. This translates into CASSYFWGGEQFF.

J is TRBJ1-1 and V is TRBV19; D unclear. The V end lost 5 bases, the J end lost 6 bases, and 7 bases lay between the germline ends. The CDR3 loop spans 11 amino acids. Per the germline V gene, CDR1 is LNHDA and CDR2 is SQIVND (reference sequence). The CDR3, as DNA: TGTGCCAGTAGTGCCGGGGCTGAAGCTTTCTTT. This encodes CASSAGAEAFF.

The table lists this clone with a count of one. V usage is TRBV28 and J usage is TRBJ1-1; no definite D call. The CDR3 covers 13 residues. CDR1 is MDHEN and CDR2 is SYDVKM in the germline V gene. V dropped 0 bases and J dropped 11 bases, with 13 bases sitting between them. The CDR3 sequence: CASSLWASKAAFF. The CDR3 bases are TGTGCCAGCAGTTTATGGGCCTCAAAGGCGGCTTTCTTT.

The V and J genes are TRBV29-1 and TRBJ1-5, with D perhaps matching TRBD1 (6 bases). The V gene lost 4 bases and the J gene lost 6 bases, with 13 bases spanning the gap. The CDR3 consists of 13 residues. The germline CDR1 and CDR2 sequences are SQVTM and ANQGSEA. The chain's CDR3 is CSVAPRGGQPQHF. CDR3 DNA: TGCAGCGTTGCCCCCAGGGGTGGTCAGCCCCAGCATTTT.

The genes are TRBV27 and TRBJ2-7, with 8 bases that match TRBD1. The CDR3 covers 21 residues. CDR1 and CDR2 (germline): MNHEY, SMNVEV (reference sequence). The J segment lost 2 bases and the V segment lost 1 base, leaving 22 bases of the junction unmatched. The CDR3 region has the DNA TGTGCCAGCAGTTTATTTGGACAGGGTCAGGGCCCCCTAAAAAGGACCTACGAGCAGTACTTC. This codes for CASSLFGQGQGPLKRTYEQYF.

This clone has only a few counts. The J gene is TRBJ2-7, the V gene TRBV12-3 or TRBV12-4; no reliable D call. The V gene lost 5 bases and the J gene lost 3 bases, with 11 bases spanning the gap. The CDR3 loop spans 13 amino acids. The DNA of the CDR3 is TGTGCCAGCAGTCCCACAAGTCTCTACGAGCAGTACTTC. This gives the protein CASSPTSLYEQYF.

The chain combines TRBV4-1 with TRBJ2-5, with TRBD2 matching over 15 bases. The CDR3 covers 17 residues. The ends lost 3 bases at V and 0 bases at J; junction bases unmatched: 2. CDR1 is MGHRA, CDR2 YSYEKL, per germline. DNA of the CDR3: TGCGCCAGCAGCCAGGGGACTAGCGGGGGGTACCAAGAGACCCAGTACTTC. It specifies CASSQGTSGGYQETQYF.

This chain uses TRBV3-1 (or the pseudogene TRBV3-2) with TRBJ2-3; a possible D gene is TRBD2 (5 bases). The CDR3 is 16 residues long. The V and J ends lost 2 bases and 2 bases respectively, with 14 bases between them. Germline loops: CDR1 LGHDT, CDR2 YNNKEL (reference sequence). CDR3: CASSQSGGRYTDTQYF. CDR3 nucleotide sequence: TGTGCCAGCAGCCAAAGCGGCGGAAGATACACAGATACGCAGTATTTT.

The gene calls are TRBV28 and TRBJ2-7; D is uncertain. Germline lookup yields CDR1 MDHEN and CDR2 SYDVKM. V lost 3 bases to trimming and J lost 4 bases, with 4 bases between them. The CDR3 covers 11 residues. The CDR3 bases are TGTGCCAGCAGTTTCCGGTACGAGCAGTACTTC. Translating it yields CASSFRYEQYF. The whole variable domain, filled in from reference TRBV28 and TRBJ2-7, reads DVKVTQSSRYLVKRTGEKVFLECVQDMDHENMFWYRQDPGLGLRLIYFSYDVKMKEKGDIPEGYSVSREKKERFSLILESASTNQTSMYLCASSFRYEQYFGPGTRLTVT.

V usage is TRBV12-3 or TRBV12-4 and J usage is TRBJ2-7, with no clear D. This CDR3 has 13 residues. The V end was cut by 3 bases, the J end by 2 bases, with 8 bases between. In nucleotides, the CDR3 is TGTGCCAGCAGTTTGGGCAGCACCTACGAGCAGTACTTC. Translating it yields CASSLGSTYEQYF.

The table lists this clone with a few counts. This chain uses TRBV5-5 with TRBJ2-1; 9 bases fit TRBD1. From germline, CDR1 is SGHKS and CDR2 YYEKEE (reference sequence). V shed 0 bases, J shed 7 bases, and the junction held 5 bases outside the gene matches. The CDR3 loop spans 15 amino acids. The CDR3 nucleotides are TGTGCCAGCAGCTTGGTAGGACAGGGGACTAATGAGCAGTTCTTC. Its translation is CASSLVGQGTNEQFF.

The chain has TRBV15 and TRBJ1-1; TRBD1 is a possible D gene (5 bases). CDR1 is LNHNV, CDR2 YYDKDF, per germline (reference sequence). The CDR3 loop spans 17 amino acids. Trimming pared 3 bases from V and 5 bases from J, leaving 22 bases between. The CDR3 sequence is CATSSSYFIGGETEAFF. DNA of the CDR3: TGTGCCACCAGCAGTTCTTATTTTATTGGAGGGGAAACTGAAGCTTTCTTT. The variable domain in full, with the rest retrieved from reference TRBV15 and TRBJ1-1, is DAMVIQNPRYQVTQFGKPVTLSCSQTLNHNVMYWYQQKSSQAPKLLFHYYDKDFNNEADTPDNFQSRRPNTSFCFLDIRSPGLGDTAMYLCATSSSYFIGGETEAFFGQGTRLTVV.

This chain uses TRBV2 with TRBJ2-1; D remains ambiguous. Trimming cost V 2 bases and J 8 bases, with 16 bases left between them. CDR3 length: 15 residues. Germline lookup yields CDR1 SNHLY and CDR2 FYNNEI. CDR3 sequence reads: CASSELRSRRDEQFF. The CDR3 DNA is TGTGCCAGCAGTGAATTAAGGTCAAGGCGCGATGAGCAGTTCTTC.

In its sample, this clone was seen once. J is TRBJ1-2 and V is TRBV9; D is perhaps TRBD1 (5 bases). The ends were cut back, 4 bases at V and 5 bases at J, with 6 bases in the middle. This CDR3 is built from 11 residues. The germline V gene has CDR1 SGDLS and CDR2 YYNGEE. The CDR3 is CASSPGYGYTF. The CDR3 nucleotides read TGTGCCAGCAGCCCAGGGTATGGCTACACCTTC.

The CDR3, as DNA: TGTGCCAGCAGCTTCCTAGAGGACTCTTCTGAAGCTTTCTTT. This translates into CASSFLEDSSEAFF. The rearrangement links TRBV28 to TRBJ1-1; D is ambiguous. Looked up from germline, CDR1 is MDHEN and CDR2 is SYDVKM. The V end was cut by 6 bases, the J end by 6 bases, with 17 bases between. This CDR3 has 14 amino acids. The whole variable domain, remainder taken from reference TRBV28 and TRBJ1-1, is DVKVTQSSRYLVKRTGEKVFLECVQDMDHENMFWYRQDPGLGLRLIYFSYDVKMKEKGDIPEGYSVSREKKERFSLILESASTNQTSMYLCASSFLEDSSEAFFGQGTRLTVV.